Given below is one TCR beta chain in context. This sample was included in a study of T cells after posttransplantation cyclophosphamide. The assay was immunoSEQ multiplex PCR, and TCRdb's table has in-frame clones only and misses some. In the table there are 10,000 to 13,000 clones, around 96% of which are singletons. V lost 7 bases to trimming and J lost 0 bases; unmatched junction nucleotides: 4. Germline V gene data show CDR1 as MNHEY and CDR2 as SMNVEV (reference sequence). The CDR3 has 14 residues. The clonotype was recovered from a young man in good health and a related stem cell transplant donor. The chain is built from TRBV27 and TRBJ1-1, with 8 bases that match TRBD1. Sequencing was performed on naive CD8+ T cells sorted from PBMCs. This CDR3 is CASTQTGVNTEAFF. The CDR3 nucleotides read TGTGCCAGCACCCAGACAGGGGTGAACACTGAAGCTTTCTTT.